The subject of this entry is one TCR beta chain. The sample is drawn from a study of blood T cell repertoires in COVID-19. Study-wide background: COVID-19 samples collected from the United States, Italy and Spain covered acute and convalescent phases.

The data were produced by immunoSEQ multiplex PCR, yet TCRdb's version contains in-frame clones alone and is incomplete. The sample includes fewer than 300,000 clones, 82% of them seen just once. CDR3 length equals 17 residues. V lost 2 bases, J lost 3 bases, and 15 bases stayed unmatched. From germline, CDR1 is GTSNPN and CDR2 SVGIG (reference sequence). The sequencing sample was made of peripheral blood. V usage is TRBV30 and J usage is TRBJ2-7, with 8 bases matching TRBD2. This TCR came from a woman in her late teens or twenties with acute or convalescent COVID-19. The CDR3 here is CAWSPPFRSGRNYEQYF. CDR3 in DNA: TGTGCCTGGAGTCCCCCATTCAGAAGCGGGAGAAACTACGAGCAGTACTTC.